This T cell receptor (beta chain) comes out of a study of identical twins. Healthy Caucasians made up all donors. A single record per CDR3 protein comes from TCRdb applying MiXCR to the 5' RACE reads. The profile shows some 500,000 distinct CDR3 sequences, 22% of them singletons. CDR1 is DFQATT, CDR2 SNEGSKA, per germline (reference sequence). The ends were cut back, 4 bases at V and 12 bases at J, with 13 bases in the middle. The CDR3 totals 11 residues. The sample also formed part of further work on T cells expressing NK-cell markers. That study reports: Expanded clones of NKG2C+ T cells had an unclear HCMV specificity.

Sequencing was performed on CD4+ T cells sorted from blood. The source of this sequence is a woman younger than 35 in good health. The gene calls are TRBV20-1 and TRBJ2-1, with D possibly matching TRBD2 (6 bases). The CDR3 DNA reads TGCAGTGCTAAGAGGAGGGGAGGGCAGTTCTTC. This encodes CSAKRRGGQFF.